A single sample gave rise to the 9 T cell receptor beta chains below, sequenced in a study of cytotoxic CD8 clonotypes in ibrutinib-treated CLL. The data were produced by immunoSEQ multiplex PCR, yet TCRdb's version contains in-frame clones alone and is incomplete. The sample includes a few hundred thousand clones, less than 75% of them seen just once. This specimen was PBMCs, taken after 24 months of ibrutinib treatment. Receptor source: a human donor with chronic lymphocytic leukemia.

The chain is built from TRBV29-1 and TRBJ2-1; TRBD2 is a possible D gene (6 bases). V was trimmed by 7 bases and J by 8 bases, leaving 15 bases between them. CDR3 length: 12 amino acids. CDR1 SQVTM and CDR2 ANQGSEA come from the germline V gene. The chain's CDR3 is CSEASGGDEQFF. The CDR3 coding sequence is TGCAGCGAAGCAAGTGGAGGGGATGAGCAGTTCTTC.

The chain uses TRBV27 and TRBJ1-2; the D gene is possibly TRBD1 (6 bases). Germline V gene sequence: CDR1 MNHEY, CDR2 SMNVEV (reference sequence). V lost 3 bases, J lost 6 bases, and 14 bases lay in between. This CDR3 has 14 residues. CDR3 loop: CASSFYGGGDGYTF. The CDR3 DNA sequence: TGTGCCAGCAGTTTTTACGGGGGCGGGGATGGCTACACCTTC.

The CDR3 DNA sequence: TGCGCCAGCAGCCCCCGGGCAGGGGGTTCCTACAATGAGCAGTTCTTC. Translating it yields CASSPRAGGSYNEQFF. The rearrangement joins TRBV10-1 to TRBJ2-1, with 7 bases aligning to TRBD1. V dropped 6 bases and J dropped 1; count of bases not matched to a gene: 9. CDR3 length: 16 amino acids. CDR1 WNHNN and CDR2 SYGVQD come from the germline V gene (reference sequence).

This clone was recorded once. V and J are TRBV19 and TRBJ1-1; D is uncertain. Trimming shortened V by 3 bases and J by 6 bases, and 14 bases separated the two germline ends. The CDR3 sequence is 14 residues long. Looked up from germline, CDR1 is LNHDA and CDR2 is SQIVND (reference sequence). The CDR3 sequence is CASSIALWASEAFF. CDR3 DNA sequence: TGTGCCAGTAGTATCGCGTTGTGGGCATCTGAAGCTTTCTTT.

The chain couples TRBV6-5 to TRBJ2-7, with D unclear. V was pared by 4 bases and J by 0 bases, with 13 bases between. The germline gives CDR1 MNHEY, CDR2 SVGAGI. This CDR3 comprises 15 residues. The CDR3 DNA follows: TGTGCCAGCAGTTCCGGGCCACCCTACTCCTACGAGCAGTACTTC. Amino acid sequence: CASSSGPPYSYEQYF.

The table lists this clone with a few counts. The rearrangement uses TRBV11-2 and TRBJ2-7; D is uncertain. There are 14 residues in the CDR3. The germline V and J ends were trimmed by 2 bases and 6 bases, with 14 bases remaining between them. Germline V CDR1 and CDR2: SGHAT, FQNNGV. Here the CDR3 DNA reads TGTGCCAGCAGCTTACGGCCAAGACGGCGCGAGCAGTACTTC. Translation gives CASSLRPRRREQYF.

The rearrangement uses TRBV2 and TRBJ2-4; D remains ambiguous. Germline CDR1 is SNHLY and CDR2 is FYNNEI. Trimming pared 6 bases from V and 0 bases from J, leaving 12 bases between. The CDR3 consists of 15 residues. The CDR3 DNA reads TGTGCCAGCAGCCAGACTCCGTCAGCCAAAAACATTCAGTACTTC. Protein: CASSQTPSAKNIQYF.

This sequence joins TRBV6-1 and TRBJ1-1; a weak D match, TRBD1 (6 bases). This CDR3 contains 14 residues. CDR1 is MNHNS, CDR2 SASEGT, per germline. V lost 1 base and J 5 bases, leaving 11 bases between the germline ends. The CDR3 region has the DNA TGTGCCAGCAGTGAAGTTAGGGGGTATACTGAAGCTTTCTTT. The encoded protein is CASSEVRGYTEAFF.

This clone appeared a few times. The V call is TRBV6-5, the J call TRBJ2-7; TRBD2 matches 10 bases. J lost 4 bases, V lost 6 bases, and 6 bases had no gene match. The V gene's germline CDR1 is MNHEY and CDR2 SVGAGI. The CDR3 spans 14 residues. The CDR3 region is CASRGLAGEYEQYF. The CDR3 DNA sequence: TGTGCCAGCAGGGGGCTAGCGGGAGAATACGAGCAGTACTTC.